The rows below give T cell receptor beta chains drawn from one sample of a study of identical twins. Each CDR3 protein gets one entry after TCRdb re-called the 5' RACE reads with MiXCR. Of about 890,000 distinct CDR3 sequences listed, over 9% were seen once; the top ten hold around 1.5%. These data are also associated with another study on yellow fever vaccine responses in identical twins.

The sample taken for sequencing was PBMCs. All receptors come from a young woman in good health. Both conserved end residues are part of each CDR3. A D gene is named only where the DNA matches it firmly. Size tells how often a clone was seen (once, few, many) or the class of an expanded clone, and some rows leave it out.

D: .; size: .; J: TRBJ2-7; V: TRBV3-1; DNA: TGTGCCAGCAGCCAACTTCCCTCGTCAGACCAGTACTTC; CDR3: CASSQLPSSDQYF
D: .; size: .; J: TRBJ1-4; V: TRBV4-1; DNA: TGCGCCAGCAGCCAAGATTCTGCAGGGAAGAAGGAAAAACTGTTTTTT; CDR3: CASSQDSAGKKEKLFF
D: TRBD2; size: many; J: TRBJ2-1; V: TRBV10-3; DNA: TGTGCCACTAGCGGGGGGACCGATGAGCAGTTCTTC; CDR3: CATSGGTDEQFF
D: TRBD2; size: few; J: TRBJ2-2; V: TRBV20-1; DNA: TGCAGTGCTACCCCGGGAGGGCGGGACACCGGGGAGCTGTTTTTT; CDR3: CSATPGGRDTGELFF
D: TRBD2; size: .; J: TRBJ2-7; V: TRBV28; DNA: TGTGCCAGCAGACCCCCCACGGGAGGTCTCTACGAGCAGTACTTC; CDR3: CASRPPTGGLYEQYF
D: .; size: .; J: TRBJ2-7; V: TRBV15; DNA: TGTGCCACCAGCAGAGTCGGGCGCGGGAACTACGAGCAGTACTTC; CDR3: CATSRVGRGNYEQYF
D: TRBD2; size: .; J: TRBJ2-1; V: TRBV6-1; DNA: TGTGCCAGCAGTCGAAAAGCGGGAGCCACCTACAATGAGCAGTTCTTC; CDR3: CASSRKAGATYNEQFF
D: TRBD1; size: few; J: TRBJ2-4; V: TRBV27; DNA: TGTGCCAGCAGTCCGAGGACAGGGGTAGGCATTCAGTACTTC; CDR3: CASSPRTGVGIQYF
D: TRBD1; size: many; J: TRBJ2-1; V: TRBV2; DNA: TGTGCCAGCGCCGGGACAGGGGTAAGCGGTGGGCAGTTCTTC; CDR3: CASAGTGVSGGQFF
D: .; size: .; J: TRBJ2-1; V: TRBV11-1; DNA: TGTGCCAGCAGCTTAGCAAGGTCGGACGATGAGCAGTTCTTC; CDR3: CASSLARSDDEQFF
D: .; size: many; J: TRBJ2-5; V: TRBV29-1; DNA: TGCAGCGTTGGGGAAGAGACCCAGTACTTC; CDR3: CSVGEETQYF
D: .; size: .; J: TRBJ2-1; V: TRBV11-3; DNA: TGTGCCAGCAGCTTAGGGGTAGTAATAGAATACAATGAGCAGTTCTTC; CDR3: CASSLGVVIEYNEQFF
D: TRBD2; size: .; J: TRBJ2-1; V: TRBV7-6; DNA: TGTGCCAGCAGCCGTCCATCCGGGACTAATTACAATGAGCAGTTCTTC; CDR3: CASSRPSGTNYNEQFF
D: .; size: .; J: TRBJ2-5; V: TRBV7-2; DNA: TGTGCCAGCAGCTTAGCGGGACACGGCTACGGGTGGTACTTC; CDR3: CASSLAGHGYGWYF
D: TRBD1; size: few; J: TRBJ2-3; V: TRBV20-1; DNA: TGCAGTGCTAGGTCGAGTGCGGGGACAGGTCCTGGAGATACGCAGTATTTT; CDR3: CSARSSAGTGPGDTQYF
D: TRBD1; size: .; J: TRBJ2-2; V: TRBV6-4; DNA: TGTGCCAGCAGCACCGGGACAGGGGAGGCCGGGGAGCTGTTTTTT; CDR3: CASSTGTGEAGELFF
D: .; size: few; J: TRBJ2-1; V: TRBV13; DNA: TGTGCCAGCAGCTTAGGCCTAGCGCAACCCTACAATGAGCAGTTCTTC; CDR3: CASSLGLAQPYNEQFF
D: TRBD1; size: .; J: TRBJ1-6; V: TRBV19; DNA: TGTGCCCTAGCCGCGGGACAGGGCGGAGCACCCCTCCACTTT; CDR3: CALAAGQGGAPLHF
D: TRBD2; size: .; J: TRBJ2-1; V: TRBV6-5; DNA: TGTGCCAGCAGTCGTATGGCGGGAGGGCTTCGATACAATGAGCAGTTCTTC; CDR3: CASSRMAGGLRYNEQFF
D: TRBD2; size: .; J: TRBJ2-1; V: TRBV20-1; DNA: TGCAGTGCCGACTTTCGAGGGGCAGCGGGATTGGATGAGCAGTTCTTC; CDR3: CSADFRGAAGLDEQFF
D: TRBD2; size: .; J: TRBJ2-7; V: TRBV6-1; DNA: TGTGCCAGCAGTCCGACTAGCGGAAAGTCTTCCTACGAGCAGTACTTC; CDR3: CASSPTSGKSSYEQYF
D: .; size: many; J: TRBJ1-5; V: TRBV10-2; DNA: TGCGCCAGCAGTGACCTGGGGAGCAATCAGCCCCAGCATTTT; CDR3: CASSDLGSNQPQHF
D: .; size: .; J: TRBJ2-5; V: TRBV3-1; DNA: TGTGCCACCAGCCGAATAGTTGGGGACGCCTTCCAAGAGACCCAGTACTTC; CDR3: CATSRIVGDAFQETQYF
D: .; size: .; J: TRBJ1-1; V: TRBV5-1; DNA: TGCGCCAGCAGCTTTTTTATAGGGGCGGACACTGAAGCTTTCTTT; CDR3: CASSFFIGADTEAFF
D: .; size: .; J: TRBJ2-2; V: TRBV29-1; DNA: TGCAGCGGGCGGCAGGGAGTTAACACCGGGGAGCTGTCTTTT; CDR3: CSGRQGVNTGELSF
D: TRBD2; size: .; J: TRBJ2-1; V: TRBV24-1; DNA: TGTGCCACCAGTGAACCGACTAGCGGGAGTGTCAATGAGCAGTTCTTC; CDR3: CATSEPTSGSVNEQFF
D: .; size: .; J: TRBJ2-5; V: TRBV12-3/TRBV12-4; DNA: TGTGCCAGCAGTTTACCCGACAGGCTTCAAGAGACCCAGTACTTC; CDR3: CASSLPDRLQETQYF
D: .; size: few; J: TRBJ1-1; V: TRBV6-5; DNA: TGTGCCAGCAGTTACTTTGCGGGGAACACTGAAGCTTTCTTT; CDR3: CASSYFAGNTEAFF
D: TRBD2; size: many; J: TRBJ2-1; V: TRBV6-5; DNA: TGTGCCAGCAGTTATAGCGGGGGTTACAATGAGCAGTTCTTC; CDR3: CASSYSGGYNEQFF
D: .; size: .; J: TRBJ2-2; V: TRBV6-1; DNA: TGTGCCAGCAGAAAACGGGATATCACCGGGGAGCTGTTTTTT; CDR3: CASRKRDITGELFF
D: .; size: .; J: TRBJ1-2; V: TRBV20-1; DNA: TGCAGTGCTAGAGATCCAGGGTCGGATGGCTACACCTTC; CDR3: CSARDPGSDGYTF
D: TRBD2; size: many; J: TRBJ2-2; V: TRBV7-9; DNA: TGTGCCAGCAGCTCCCAGCCTGGACTAGCGACCACCGGGGAGCTGTTTTTT; CDR3: CASSSQPGLATTGELFF
D: TRBD2; size: few; J: TRBJ2-5; V: TRBV12-3/TRBV12-4; DNA: TGTGCCAGCAGTGCCGGGGGGGGGGCCCAGTACTTC; CDR3: CASSAGGGAQYF
D: TRBD2; size: many; J: TRBJ2-1; V: TRBV12-3/TRBV12-4; DNA: TGTGCCAGCAGTTCTAGCGGGAGGACCTACAATGAGCAGTTCTTC; CDR3: CASSSSGRTYNEQFF
D: .; size: .; J: TRBJ2-1; V: TRBV15; DNA: TGTGCCACCAGCCTCGGCCTAGCTCTGGGCTCCTACAATGAGCAGTTCTTC; CDR3: CATSLGLALGSYNEQFF
D: TRBD2; size: many; J: TRBJ2-7; V: TRBV29-1; DNA: TGCAGCGTTGACGGCGGGGGCTACGAGCAGTACTTC; CDR3: CSVDGGGYEQYF
D: TRBD2; size: few; J: TRBJ2-7; V: TRBV12-3/TRBV12-4; DNA: TGTGCCAGCAGTTTAGATCCGCTAGCGGGGACCTACGAGCAGTACTTC; CDR3: CASSLDPLAGTYEQYF
D: .; size: many; J: TRBJ1-4; V: TRBV4-1; DNA: TGCGCCAGCACCAGGGCAACTAATGAAAAACTGTTTTTT; CDR3: CASTRATNEKLFF
D: TRBD2; size: many; J: TRBJ2-2; V: TRBV20-1; DNA: TGCAGTGCCCTGGGTGGCGGGAGTACCGGGGAGCTGTTTTTT; CDR3: CSALGGGSTGELFF
D: .; size: few; J: TRBJ1-2; V: TRBV11-2; DNA: TGTGCCAGCAGCTCTTTACGGGGCCGAGAATATGGCTACACCTTC; CDR3: CASSSLRGREYGYTF
D: .; size: .; J: TRBJ2-7; V: TRBV25-1; DNA: TGTGCCAGCAGTGAGGGGGGACAGAACCTGTACGAGCAGTACTTC; CDR3: CASSEGGQNLYEQYF
D: .; size: .; J: TRBJ2-1; V: TRBV6-1; DNA: TGTGCCAGCAGACCAGGACAGAAGAGGAGCTCCTACAATGAGCAGTTCTTC; CDR3: CASRPGQKRSSYNEQFF
D: .; size: .; J: TRBJ2-7; V: TRBV6-5; DNA: TGTGCCAGCAGTTACTCCCTGTGGCGGGGCTCCTACGAGCAGTACTTC; CDR3: CASSYSLWRGSYEQYF
D: .; size: .; J: TRBJ1-3; V: TRBV4-1; DNA: TGCGCCAGCAGCCAAGACGAGCCGGGTAGGGGATTCGGAAACACCATATATTTT; CDR3: CASSQDEPGRGFGNTIYF
D: .; size: few; J: TRBJ2-2; V: TRBV6-1; DNA: TGTGCCAGCAAAGGGACGGGAAACACCGGGGAGCTGTTTTTT; CDR3: CASKGTGNTGELFF
D: .; size: many; J: TRBJ1-5; V: TRBV12-3/TRBV12-4; DNA: TGTGCCAGCAGTTACGCGATCGCCGGGGCGAATCAGCCCCAGCATTTT; CDR3: CASSYAIAGANQPQHF
D: .; size: many; J: TRBJ1-1; V: TRBV10-3; DNA: TGTGCCAGCCGCCTGGAGGGGGTGAACACTGAAGCTTTCTTT; CDR3: CASRLEGVNTEAFF
D: .; size: .; J: TRBJ2-7; V: TRBV21-1; DNA: TGTGCCAGCCTGATGATATACAGTCACTCTTTGCTCTACGAGCAGTACTTC; CDR3: CASLMIYSHSLLYEQYF
D: .; size: few; J: TRBJ2-5; V: TRBV15; DNA: TGTGCCACCAGCAGAGTAGGACTGGCCGGAGAGACCCAGTACTTC; CDR3: CATSRVGLAGETQYF
D: .; size: .; J: TRBJ2-2; V: TRBV7-2; DNA: TGTGCCAGCAGCTTAGTGAGGACACACACCGGGGAGCTGTTTTTT; CDR3: CASSLVRTHTGELFF
D: TRBD1; size: .; J: TRBJ2-7; V: TRBV20-1; DNA: TGCAGTGCTAGTAAAGAGGGGGCCCAACTGAGCTCCTACGAGCAGTACTTC; CDR3: CSASKEGAQLSSYEQYF
D: .; size: .; J: TRBJ1-1; V: TRBV20-1; DNA: TGCAGTGCTACGCAGGCCGGGAGGACTGAAGCTTTCTTT; CDR3: CSATQAGRTEAFF
D: TRBD1; size: many; J: TRBJ2-7; V: TRBV3-1; DNA: TGTGCCAGCAGCCCCGGACAGGGCGCAGCCTACGAGCAGTACTTC; CDR3: CASSPGQGAAYEQYF
D: .; size: many; J: TRBJ1-2; V: TRBV12-3/TRBV12-4; DNA: TGTGCCAGCCTCGGAGGGATACAGGCGGGCTATGGCTACACCTTC; CDR3: CASLGGIQAGYGYTF
D: TRBD2; size: many; J: TRBJ2-1; V: TRBV4-2; DNA: TGTGCCAGCAGCCAACGACTAGCGGATTCCTACAATGAGCAGTTCTTC; CDR3: CASSQRLADSYNEQFF